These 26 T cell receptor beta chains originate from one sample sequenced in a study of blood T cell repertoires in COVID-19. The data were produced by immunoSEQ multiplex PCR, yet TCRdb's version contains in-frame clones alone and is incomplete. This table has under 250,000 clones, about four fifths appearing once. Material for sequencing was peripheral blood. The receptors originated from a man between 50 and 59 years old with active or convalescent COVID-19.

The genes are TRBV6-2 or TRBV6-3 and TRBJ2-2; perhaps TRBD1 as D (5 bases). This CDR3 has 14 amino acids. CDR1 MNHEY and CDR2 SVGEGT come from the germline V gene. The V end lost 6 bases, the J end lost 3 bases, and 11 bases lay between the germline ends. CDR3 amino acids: CASRPQGYTGELFF. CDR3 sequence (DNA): TGTGCCAGCAGGCCTCAGGGATACACCGGGGAGCTGTTTTTT.

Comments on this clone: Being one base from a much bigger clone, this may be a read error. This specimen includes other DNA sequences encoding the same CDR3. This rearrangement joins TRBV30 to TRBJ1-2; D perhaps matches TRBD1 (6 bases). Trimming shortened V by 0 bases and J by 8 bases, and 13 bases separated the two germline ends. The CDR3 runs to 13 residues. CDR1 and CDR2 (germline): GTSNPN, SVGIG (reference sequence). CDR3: CAWSVLGGGGYTF. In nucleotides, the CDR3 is TGTGCCTGGAGTGTACTGGGAGGGGGGGGCTACACCTTC.

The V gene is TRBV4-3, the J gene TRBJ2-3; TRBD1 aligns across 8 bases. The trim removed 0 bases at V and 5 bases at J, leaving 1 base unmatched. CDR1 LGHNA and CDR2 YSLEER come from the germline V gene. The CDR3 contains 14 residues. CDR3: CASSQDRGQDTQYF. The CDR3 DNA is TGCGCCAGCAGCCAAGACAGGGGGCAAGATACGCAGTATTTT.

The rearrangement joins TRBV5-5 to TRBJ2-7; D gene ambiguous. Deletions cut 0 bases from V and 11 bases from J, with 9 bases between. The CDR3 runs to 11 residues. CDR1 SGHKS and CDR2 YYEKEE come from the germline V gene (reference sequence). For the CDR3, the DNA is TGTGCCAGCAGCTTGGGAGTTTCGGAGTACTTC. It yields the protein CASSLGVSEYF.

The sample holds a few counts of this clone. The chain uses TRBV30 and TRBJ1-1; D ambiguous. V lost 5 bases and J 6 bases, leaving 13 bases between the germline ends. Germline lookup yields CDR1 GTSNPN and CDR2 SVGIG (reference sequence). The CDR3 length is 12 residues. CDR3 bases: TGTGCCTGGGTCGTCGGTTTCGCTGAAGCTTTCTTT. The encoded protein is CAWVVGFAEAFF.

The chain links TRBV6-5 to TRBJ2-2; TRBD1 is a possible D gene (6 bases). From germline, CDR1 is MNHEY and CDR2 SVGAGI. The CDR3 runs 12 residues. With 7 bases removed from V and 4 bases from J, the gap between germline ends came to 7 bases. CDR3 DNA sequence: TGTGCCAGCATGGACAGCACCGGGGAGCTGTTTTTT. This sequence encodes CASMDSTGELFF.

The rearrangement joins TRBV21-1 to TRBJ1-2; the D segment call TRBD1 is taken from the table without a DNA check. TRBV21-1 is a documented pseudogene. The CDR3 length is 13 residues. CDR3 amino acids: CASTGQGDYGYTF. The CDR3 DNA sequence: TGTGCCAGCACTGGACAGGGTGACTATGGCTACACCTTC.

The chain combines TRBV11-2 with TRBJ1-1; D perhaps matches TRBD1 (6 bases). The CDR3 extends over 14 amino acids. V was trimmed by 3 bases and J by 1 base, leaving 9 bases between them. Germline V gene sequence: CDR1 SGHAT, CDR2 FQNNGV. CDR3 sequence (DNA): TGTGCCAGCAGCTTTTCCAGGGGGAACACTGAAGCTTTCTTT. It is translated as CASSFSRGNTEAFF.

CDR3 sequence (DNA): TGTGCCAGCAGCCCCCGGACAGGCGGCACCGGGGAGCTGTTTTTT. Residues: CASSPRTGGTGELFF. The J gene is TRBJ2-2, the V gene TRBV7-3, with 7 bases identical to TRBD1. Looked up from germline, CDR1 is SGHTA and CDR2 is FQGTGA. CDR3 length equals 15 residues. The junction had 7 bases not matched to a gene; V was cut back by 5 bases and J by 4 bases. Using reference TRBV7-3 and TRBJ2-2 for the parts outside the CDR3, the full variable domain is GAGVSQTPSNKVTEKGKYVELRCDPISGHTALYWYRQSLGQGPEFLIYFQGTGAADDSGLPNDRFFAVRPEGSVSTLKIQRTERGDSAVYLCASSPRTGGTGELFFGEGSRLTVL.

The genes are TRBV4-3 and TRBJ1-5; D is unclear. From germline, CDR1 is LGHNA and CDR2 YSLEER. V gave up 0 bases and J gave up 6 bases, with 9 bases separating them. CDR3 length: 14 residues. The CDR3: CASSQDIGFQPQHF. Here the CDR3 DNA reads TGCGCCAGCAGCCAAGATATCGGGTTTCAGCCCCAGCATTTT.

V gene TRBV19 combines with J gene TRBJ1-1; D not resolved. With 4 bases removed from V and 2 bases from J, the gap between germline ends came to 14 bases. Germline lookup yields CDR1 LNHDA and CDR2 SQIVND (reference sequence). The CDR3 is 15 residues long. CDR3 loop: CASSTAGLANTEAFF. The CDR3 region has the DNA TGTGCCAGTAGTACCGCAGGCTTGGCTAACACTGAAGCTTTCTTT.

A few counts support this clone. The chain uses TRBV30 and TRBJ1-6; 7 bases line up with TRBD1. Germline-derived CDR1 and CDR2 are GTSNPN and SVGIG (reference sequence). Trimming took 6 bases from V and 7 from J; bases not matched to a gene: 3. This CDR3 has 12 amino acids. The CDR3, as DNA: TGTGCCTGTGACAGGGTGAATTCACCCCTCCACTTT. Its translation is CACDRVNSPLHF.

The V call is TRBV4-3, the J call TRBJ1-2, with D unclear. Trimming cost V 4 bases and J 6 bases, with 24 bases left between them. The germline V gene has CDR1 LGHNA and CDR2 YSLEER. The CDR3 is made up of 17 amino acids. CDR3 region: CASSPSSPARPPHGYTF. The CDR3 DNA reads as TGCGCCAGCAGCCCTTCCTCCCCGGCCAGGCCTCCTCATGGCTACACCTTC.

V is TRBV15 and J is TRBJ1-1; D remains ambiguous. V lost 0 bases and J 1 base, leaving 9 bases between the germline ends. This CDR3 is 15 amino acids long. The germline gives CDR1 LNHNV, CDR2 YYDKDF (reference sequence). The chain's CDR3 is CATSREALPNTEAFF. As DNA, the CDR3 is TGTGCCACCAGCAGAGAGGCCCTCCCGAACACTGAAGCTTTCTTT.

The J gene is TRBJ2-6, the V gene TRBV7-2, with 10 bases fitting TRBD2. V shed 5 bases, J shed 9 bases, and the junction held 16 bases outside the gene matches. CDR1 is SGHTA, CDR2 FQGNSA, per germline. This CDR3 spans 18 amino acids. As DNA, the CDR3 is TGTGCCAGCAGCCCCTCCGTAAGCCAGCGGGGGGGCCTCAACGTCCTGACTTTC. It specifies CASSPSVSQRGGLNVLTF.

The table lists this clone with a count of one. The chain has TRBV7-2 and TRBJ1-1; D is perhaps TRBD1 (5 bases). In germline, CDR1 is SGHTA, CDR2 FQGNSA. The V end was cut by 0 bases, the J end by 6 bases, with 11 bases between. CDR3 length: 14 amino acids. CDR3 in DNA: TGTGCCAGCAGCTTAGCGCGGGACGGGCCTGAAGCTTTCTTT. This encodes CASSLARDGPEAFF.

The CDR3 sequence: CASSLDGDSYNEQFF. As DNA, the CDR3 is TGTGCCAGCAGCTTAGATGGAGACTCCTACAATGAGCAGTTCTTC. V is TRBV7-6 and J is TRBJ2-1; D unresolved. With 1 base removed from V and 0 bases from J, the gap between germline ends came to 7 bases. CDR1 is SGHVS, CDR2 FNYEAQ, per germline. This CDR3 has 15 amino acids.

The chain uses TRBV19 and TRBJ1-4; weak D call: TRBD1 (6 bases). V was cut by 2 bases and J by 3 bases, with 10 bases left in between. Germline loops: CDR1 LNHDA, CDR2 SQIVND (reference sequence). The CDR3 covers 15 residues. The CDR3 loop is CASSIFGQSNEKLFF. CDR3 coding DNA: TGTGCCAGTAGTATATTCGGACAGTCTAATGAAAAACTGTTTTTT. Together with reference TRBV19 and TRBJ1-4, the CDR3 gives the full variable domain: DGGITQSPKYLFRKEGQNVTLSCEQNLNHDAMYWYRQDPGQGLRLIYYSQIVNDFQKGDIAEGYSVSREKKESFPLTVTSAQKNPTAFYLCASSIFGQSNEKLFFGSGTQLSVL.

The CDR3 DNA reads TGTGCCAGCAGCACGGAACTAGCGACGTTTGAGCAGTTCTTC. Translating gives CASSTELATFEQFF. The V gene is TRBV7-9, the J gene TRBJ2-1, with TRBD2 matching over 7 bases. The CDR3 loop spans 14 amino acids. After removal of 5 bases from V and 9 bases from J, the junction contained 10 bases not matched to a gene. The germline V gene encodes CDR1 SEHNR and CDR2 FQNEAQ (reference sequence).

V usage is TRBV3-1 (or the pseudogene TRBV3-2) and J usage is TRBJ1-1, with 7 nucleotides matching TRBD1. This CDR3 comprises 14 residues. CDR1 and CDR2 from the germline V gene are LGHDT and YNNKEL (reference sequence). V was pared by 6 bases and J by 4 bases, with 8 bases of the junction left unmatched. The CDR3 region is CASSATGMGTEAFF. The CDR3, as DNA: TGTGCCAGCAGTGCGACAGGGATGGGCACTGAAGCTTTCTTT.

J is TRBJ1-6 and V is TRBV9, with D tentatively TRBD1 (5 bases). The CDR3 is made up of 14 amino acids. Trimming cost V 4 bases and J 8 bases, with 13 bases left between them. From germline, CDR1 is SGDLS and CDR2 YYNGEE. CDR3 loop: CASSLGVGDSPLHF. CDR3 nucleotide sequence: TGTGCCAGCAGCCTAGGGGTAGGGGATTCACCCCTCCACTTT.

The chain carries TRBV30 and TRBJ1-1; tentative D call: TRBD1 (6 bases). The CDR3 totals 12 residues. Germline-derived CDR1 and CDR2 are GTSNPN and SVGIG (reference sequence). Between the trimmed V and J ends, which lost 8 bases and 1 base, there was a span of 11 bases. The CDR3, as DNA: TGTGCCCGGATGGACAGGAACACTGAAGCTTTCTTT. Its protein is CARMDRNTEAFF.

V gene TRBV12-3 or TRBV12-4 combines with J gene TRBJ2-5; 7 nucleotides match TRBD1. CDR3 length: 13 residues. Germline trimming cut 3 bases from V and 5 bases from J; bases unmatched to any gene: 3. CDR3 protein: CASSLGQPETQYF. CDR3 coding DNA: TGTGCCAGCAGTTTGGGACAGCCCGAGACCCAGTACTTC.

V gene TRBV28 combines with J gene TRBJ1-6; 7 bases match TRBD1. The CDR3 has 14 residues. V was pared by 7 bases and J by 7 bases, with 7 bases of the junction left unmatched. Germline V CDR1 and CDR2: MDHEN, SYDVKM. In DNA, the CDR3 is TGTGCCAGCATCTCGACAGGGACCAATTCACCCCTCCACTTT. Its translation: CASISTGTNSPLHF.

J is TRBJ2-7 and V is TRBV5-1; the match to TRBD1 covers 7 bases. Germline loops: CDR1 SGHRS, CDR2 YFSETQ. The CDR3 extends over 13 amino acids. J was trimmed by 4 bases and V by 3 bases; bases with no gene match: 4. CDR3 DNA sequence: TGCGCCAGCAGCTACGGGACAGAATACGAGCAGTACTTC. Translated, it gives CASSYGTEYEQYF.

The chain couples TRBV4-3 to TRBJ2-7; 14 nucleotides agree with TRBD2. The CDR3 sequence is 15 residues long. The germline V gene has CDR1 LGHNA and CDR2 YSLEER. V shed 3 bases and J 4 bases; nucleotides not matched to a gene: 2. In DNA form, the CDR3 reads TGCGCCAGCAGCCACGGGACTAGCGGGGGTTACGAGCAGTACTTC. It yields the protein CASSHGTSGGYEQYF.